Reported below is one T cell receptor (beta chain). Antigen: not known. The CDR3 covers 15 residues. The V gene's germline CDR1 is MNHNS and CDR2 SASEGT. Deletions cut 6 bases from V and 5 bases from J, with 19 bases between. The donors were members of the validation cohort comprising 120 subjects, separate from the approximately 700-subject first cohort. The data originate from a study of cytomegalovirus exposure and HLA in healthy donors. Study information: The 90 to 150 validation repertoires used the same platform as the roughly 670 first-cohort repertoires, a later analysis reported.

Data came from immunoSEQ multiplex PCR; TCRdb stores just in-frame clones and leaves some out. The sample lists under 85,000 clones; roughly 94% were seen once. Study-wide points: Specificity of a few CMV-associated chains for CMV antigens was verified in vitro. Cytomegalovirus association was listed for approximately 150 TCR beta chains.

This chain uses TRBV6-1 with TRBJ2-5; D is perhaps TRBD2 (6 bases). The receptor comes from a woman between 18 and 29 years old in good health and CMV-seronegative. Specimen: PBMCs. CDR3 bases: TGTGCCAGCAGGGGTGTGGGGGGTTTGAGTGAGACCCAGTACTTC. This encodes CASRGVGGLSETQYF.